Detailed here is one TCR beta chain. Germline CDR1 and CDR2: MGHRA and YSYEKL. V lost 2 bases to trimming and J lost 2 bases, with 19 bases between them. The CDR3 runs to 18 residues. The source of the sample is a study of T cell responses to AZD1222 COVID-19 vaccine. Repertoires were generated with immunoSEQ multiplex PCR, while TCRdb's copy carries only in-frame clones and drops some. This repertoire shows about 110,000 clones, about nine tenths found once; its top ten account for around 3.3%. The receptor was isolated from an adult in good health. This chain joins TRBV4-1 and TRBJ1-5, with a possible D match to TRBD1 (6 bases). This specimen was peripheral blood, taken on day 0 of MenACWY control vaccination. The CDR3 is CASSQTHTGIEGNQPQHF. Written as DNA, the CDR3 is TGCGCCAGCAGCCAAACTCACACAGGGATCGAGGGCAATCAGCCCCAGCATTTT.